Detailed here is one T cell receptor (beta chain). This specimen belongs to a study of early stage breast cancer tumors. Libraries were prepared by immunoSEQ multiplex PCR; TCRdb keeps only in-frame clonotypes and omits some of them. The sample has around 60,000 clones, 60% to 85% seen once; the top ten hold 3% to 3.5%. CDR1 and CDR2 from the germline V gene are SGHDT and YYEEEE. The V and J ends lost 3 bases and 3 bases, in that order; junction bases with no gene match: 15. The CDR3 consists of 18 residues. Sequencing was done on a sample of blood. This chain uses TRBV5-6 with TRBJ2-3, with 8 nucleotides matching TRBD1. The receptor was isolated from a person younger than 45 with breast cancer. The chain's CDR3 is CASSSPADPGQVTDTQYF. The CDR3 bases are TGTGCCAGCAGCTCCCCGGCGGATCCGGGACAGGTAACAGATACGCAGTATTTT.